The next 4 T cell receptor beta chains were all read from a single sample in a study of follicular helper T cells after annual influenza vaccination. Indicated time point: 2014-2015 season, pre-vaccination. Clones were sequenced by immunoSEQ multiplex PCR, and TCRdb holds only the in-frame ones, with some missing. The data show about 8,300 clones, approximately 80% seen once. Sequencing used CXCR5+ CD38- circulating T follicular helper cells from blood, obtained on the day of influenza vaccination. Sample subset: circulating Tfh, non-naive CD4+CXCR5+PD-1+ (ICOS+CD38+ or ICOS-CD38-). Receptors originate from an adult who received the influenza vaccine.

This clone is a singleton in its sample. J is TRBJ1-6 and V is TRBV25-1; a possible D gene is TRBD1 (6 bases). This CDR3 is 13 amino acids long. Germline CDR1 reads MGHDK; CDR2 reads SYGVNS. V was shortened by 3 bases and J by 6 bases, with 6 bases between the two germline ends. CDR3 nucleotide sequence: TGTGCCAGCAGTGACAGGGGTAATTCACCCCTCCACTTT. Protein sequence: CASSDRGNSPLHF.

The rearrangement links TRBV19 to TRBJ2-1; 10 nucleotides agree with TRBD2. The CDR3 loop spans 14 amino acids. After removal of 5 bases from V and 3 bases from J, the junction contained 1 base not matched to a gene. Germline V gene data show CDR1 as LNHDA and CDR2 as SQIVND (reference sequence). The CDR3 here is CASSLAGGYNEQFF. CDR3 nucleotide sequence: TGTGCCAGTAGTTTAGCGGGGGGCTACAATGAGCAGTTCTTC.

The chain has TRBV7-9 and TRBJ1-6, with a weak D call TRBD1 (5 bases). The V end was cut by 4 bases, the J end by 3 bases, with 13 bases between. The CDR3 length is 16 residues. The V gene's germline CDR1 is SEHNR and CDR2 FQNEAQ (reference sequence). Here the CDR3 reads CASSSGGARYNSPLHF. In nucleotides, the CDR3 is TGTGCCAGCAGCTCGGGCGGGGCCCGCTATAATTCACCCCTCCACTTT.

CDR3 nucleotide sequence: TGTGCCAGCAGTTACGGGACATCAAGTTACGAGCAGTACTTC. The encoded protein is CASSYGTSSYEQYF. V is TRBV6-5 and J is TRBJ2-7; perhaps TRBD1 as D (6 bases). The germline V gene has CDR1 MNHEY and CDR2 SVGAGI. This CDR3 has 14 amino acids. V was pared by 2 bases and J by 4 bases, with 12 bases between.